A selection of T cell receptor beta chains follows, all from one sample in a study of shared clonotypes between healthy human individuals. Sequencing used immunoSEQ multiplex PCR; TCRdb keeps in-frame clones, though not all of them. The sample lists 1,100,000 or so clones; roughly 74% were seen once. Sequencing used memory CD4+ T cells from PBMCs. These receptors were obtained from a man between 18 and 29 years old in good health. Some clones in this sample may be carry-over from other donors' samples. Each CDR3 is given with its conserved first and last residue. D genes are given only for firm matches. Rows may omit the clone size; those that give it use once, few, many or a size class.

>.|TRBJ2-2|TRBV5-4|15|once
CASSLANRETGELFF
TGTGCCAGCAGCTTAGCCAATAGGGAAACCGGGGAGCTGTTTTTT
>.|TRBJ2-7|TRBV5-1|12|few
CASSLVGYEQYF
TGCGCCAGCAGCTTGGTGGGATACGAGCAGTACTTC
>.|TRBJ2-1|TRBV7-9|14|.
CASSILEGINEQFF
TGTGCCAGCAGCATCCTAGAGGGGATCAATGAGCAGTTCTTC
>.|TRBJ1-5|TRBV7-9|15|once
CASSLGQTSNQPQHF
TGTGCCAGCAGCTTAGGGCAGACTAGCAATCAGCCCCAGCATTTT
>.|TRBJ1-1|TRBV19|11|.
CASSRQFQAFF
TGTGCCAGTAGTCGACAATTTCAGGCTTTCTTT
>.|TRBJ2-1|TRBV7-8|15|.
CASSIAEVTYNEQFF
TGTGCCAGCAGCATAGCGGAAGTAACCTACAATGAGCAGTTCTTC
>.|TRBJ2-7|TRBV6-1|16|.
CASSEALPQSSYEQYF
TGTGCCAGCAGTGAAGCGCTACCCCAAAGCTCCTACGAGCAGTACTTC
>.|TRBJ2-1|TRBV28|15|.
CASSESGKSYNEQFF
TGTGCCAGCAGTGAGAGCGGCAAGTCCTACAATGAGCAGTTCTTC
>TRBD1|TRBJ2-4|TRBV4-3|16|.
CASSHQMGQGKNIQYF
TGCGCCAGCAGCCACCAGATGGGACAGGGAAAAAACATTCAGTACTTC
>TRBD1|TRBJ1-4|TRBV11-2|14|.
CASSLDGTAGKLFF
TGTGCCAGCAGCTTAGATGGGACAGCCGGAAAACTGTTTTTT
>TRBD1|TRBJ2-2|TRBV7-2|16|.
CASSGYGTGNTGELFF
TGTGCCAGCAGCGGATACGGGACAGGGAACACCGGGGAGCTGTTTTTT
>.|TRBJ2-1|TRBV11-2|16|.
CASSYGLRSPFNEQFF
TGTGCCAGCAGCTACGGACTGAGATCCCCTTTCAATGAGCAGTTCTTC
>TRBD1|TRBJ2-2|TRBV2|14|.
CASRTGPNTGELFF
TGTGCCAGCCGGACAGGGCCGAACACCGGGGAGCTGTTTTTT
>TRBD1|TRBJ2-7|TRBV7-2|14|.
CASSPPDRGYEQYF
TGTGCCAGCAGCCCGCCGGACAGGGGCTACGAGCAGTACTTC
>.|TRBJ2-3|TRBV7-9|15|once
CASRSRTSPADTQYF
TGTGCCAGCAGATCCCGGACTTCCCCGGCAGATACGCAGTATTTT
>TRBD2|TRBJ2-5|TRBV5-1|17|.
CASSLVIGASGEETQYF
TGCGCCAGCAGCTTGGTTATTGGGGCTAGCGGGGAAGAGACCCAGTACTTC
>TRBD1|TRBJ2-1|TRBV7-2|12|.
CASSPGQGEQFF
TGTGCCAGCAGCCCGGGACAGGGGGAGCAGTTCTTC
>.|TRBJ2-5|TRBV5-1|17|.
CASSLGLRQGYQETQYF
TGCGCCAGCAGCTTGGGACTGAGGCAAGGGTACCAAGAGACCCAGTACTTC
>TRBD1|TRBJ1-5|TRBV19|15|once
CASSIDLRGNQPQHF
TGTGCCAGTAGTATAGACCTCAGGGGGAATCAGCCCCAGCATTTT
>.|TRBJ2-1|TRBV30|13|.
CAWSVQGEGGAFF
TGTGCCTGGAGTGTACAAGGGGAGGGGGGAGCGTTCTTC
>TRBD2|TRBJ2-3|TRBV28|18|once
CASSSVLGLAGVRDTQYF
TGTGCCAGCAGTTCCGTCCTCGGACTAGCGGGAGTCAGGGATACGCAGTATTTT
>.|TRBJ2-7|TRBV5-4|14|.
CASSLGQEIYEQYF
TGTGCCAGCAGCTTGGGACAGGAGATCTACGAGCAGTACTTC
>TRBD2|TRBJ2-1|TRBV11-2|16|.
CASSLLASGRVNEQFF
TGTGCCAGCAGCTTGTTGGCTAGCGGGAGGGTGAATGAGCAGTTCTTC
>TRBD1|TRBJ2-2|TRBV30|15|.
CAWDVRDRETGELFF
TGTGCCTGGGACGTCCGGGACAGGGAAACCGGGGAGCTGTTTTTT
>TRBD1|TRBJ1-5|TRBV6-1|18|many
CASSEVPGQARLTQPQHF
TGTGCCAGCAGTGAAGTCCCGGGACAGGCCCGATTGACTCAGCCCCAGCATTTT